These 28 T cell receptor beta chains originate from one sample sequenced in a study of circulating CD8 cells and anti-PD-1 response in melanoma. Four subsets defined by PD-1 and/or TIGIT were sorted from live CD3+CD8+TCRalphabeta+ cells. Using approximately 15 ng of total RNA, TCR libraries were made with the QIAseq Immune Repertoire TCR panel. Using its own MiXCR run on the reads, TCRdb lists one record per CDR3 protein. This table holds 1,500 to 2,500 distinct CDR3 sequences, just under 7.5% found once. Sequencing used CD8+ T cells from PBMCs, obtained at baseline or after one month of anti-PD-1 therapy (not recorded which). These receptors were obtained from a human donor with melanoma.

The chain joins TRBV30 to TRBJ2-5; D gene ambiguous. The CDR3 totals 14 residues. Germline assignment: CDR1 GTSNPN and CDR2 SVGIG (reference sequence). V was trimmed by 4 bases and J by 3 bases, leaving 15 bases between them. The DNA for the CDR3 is TGTGCCTGGACTGCGGACGGTACGGAAGAGACCCAGTACTTC. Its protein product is CAWTADGTEETQYF.

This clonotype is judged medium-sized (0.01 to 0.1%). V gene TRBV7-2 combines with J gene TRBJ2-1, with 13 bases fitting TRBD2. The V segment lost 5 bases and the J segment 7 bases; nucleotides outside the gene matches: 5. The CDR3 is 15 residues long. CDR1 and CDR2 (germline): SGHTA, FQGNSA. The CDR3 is CASSETSGGANEQFF. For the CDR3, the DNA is TGTGCCAGCAGCGAAACTAGCGGGGGGGCAAATGAGCAGTTCTTC.

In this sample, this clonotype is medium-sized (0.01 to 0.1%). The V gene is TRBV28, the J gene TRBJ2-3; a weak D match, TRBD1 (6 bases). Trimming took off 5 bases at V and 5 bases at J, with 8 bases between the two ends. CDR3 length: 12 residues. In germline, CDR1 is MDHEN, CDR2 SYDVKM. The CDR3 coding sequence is TGTGCCAGCAGTCCAGGGGAAGATACGCAGTATTTT. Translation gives CASSPGEDTQYF.

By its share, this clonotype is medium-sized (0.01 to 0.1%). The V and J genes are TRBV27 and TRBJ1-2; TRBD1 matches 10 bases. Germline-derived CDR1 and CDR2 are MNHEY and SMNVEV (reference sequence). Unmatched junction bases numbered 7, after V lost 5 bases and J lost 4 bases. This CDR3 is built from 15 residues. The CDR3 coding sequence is TGTGCCAGCAGTCCGGGACAGGGGTTGGTCTATGGCTACACCTTC. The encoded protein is CASSPGQGLVYGYTF.

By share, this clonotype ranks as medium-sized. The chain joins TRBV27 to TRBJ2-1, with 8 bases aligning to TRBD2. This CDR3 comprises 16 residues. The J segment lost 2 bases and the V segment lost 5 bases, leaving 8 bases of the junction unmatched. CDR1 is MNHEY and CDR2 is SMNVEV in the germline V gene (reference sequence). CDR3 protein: CASSDRSGGAYNEQFF. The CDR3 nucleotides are TGTGCCAGCAGTGACCGCAGCGGGGGCGCCTACAATGAGCAGTTCTTC.

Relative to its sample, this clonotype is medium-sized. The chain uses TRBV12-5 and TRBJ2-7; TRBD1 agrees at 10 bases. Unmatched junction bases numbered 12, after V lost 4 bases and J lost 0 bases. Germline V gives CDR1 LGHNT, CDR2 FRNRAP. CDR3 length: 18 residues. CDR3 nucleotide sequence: TGTGCTAGTGGTTCCCCGTTGGACAGGGGGTATGCCTCCTACGAGCAGTACTTC. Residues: CASGSPLDRGYASYEQYF.

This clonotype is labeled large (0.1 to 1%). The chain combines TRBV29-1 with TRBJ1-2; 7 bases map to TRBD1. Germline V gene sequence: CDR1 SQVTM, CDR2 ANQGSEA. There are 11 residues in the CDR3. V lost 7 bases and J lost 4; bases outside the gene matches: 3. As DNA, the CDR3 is TGCAGCGGCCGGGACAGCTATGGCTACACCTTC. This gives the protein CSGRDSYGYTF.

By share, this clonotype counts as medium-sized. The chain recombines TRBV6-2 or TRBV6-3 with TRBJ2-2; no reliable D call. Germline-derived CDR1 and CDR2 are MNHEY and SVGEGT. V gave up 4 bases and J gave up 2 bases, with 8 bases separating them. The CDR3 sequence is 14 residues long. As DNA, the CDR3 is TGTGCCAGCAGTTGGGCCGTAAACACCGGGGAGCTGTTTTTT. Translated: CASSWAVNTGELFF.

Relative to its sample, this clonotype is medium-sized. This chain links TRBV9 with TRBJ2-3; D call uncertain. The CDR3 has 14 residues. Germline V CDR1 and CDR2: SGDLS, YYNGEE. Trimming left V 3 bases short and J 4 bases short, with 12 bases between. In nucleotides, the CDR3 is TGTGCCAGCAGCGAGGGCGGCGGAGCAGATACGCAGTATTTT. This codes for CASSEGGGADTQYF.

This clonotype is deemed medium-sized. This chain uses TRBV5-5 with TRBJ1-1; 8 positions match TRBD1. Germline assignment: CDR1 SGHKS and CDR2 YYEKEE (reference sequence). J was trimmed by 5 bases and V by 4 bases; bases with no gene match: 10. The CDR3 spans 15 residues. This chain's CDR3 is CASSHSGGSATEAFF. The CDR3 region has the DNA TGTGCCAGCAGCCACTCAGGGGGCTCAGCGACTGAAGCTTTCTTT.

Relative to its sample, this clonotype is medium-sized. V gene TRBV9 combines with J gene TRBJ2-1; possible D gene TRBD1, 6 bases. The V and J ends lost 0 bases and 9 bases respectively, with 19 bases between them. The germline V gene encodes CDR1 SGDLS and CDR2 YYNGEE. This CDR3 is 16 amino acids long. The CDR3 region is CASSVDGGLVGSEQFF. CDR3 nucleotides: TGTGCCAGCAGCGTAGATGGGGGCTTGGTTGGCAGTGAGCAGTTCTTC. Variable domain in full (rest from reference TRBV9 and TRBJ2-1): DSGVTQTPKHLITATGQRVTLRCSPRSGDLSVYWYQQSLDQGLQFLIQYYNGEERAKGNILERFSAQQFPDLHSELNLSSLELGDSALYFCASSVDGGLVGSEQFFGPGTRLTVL.

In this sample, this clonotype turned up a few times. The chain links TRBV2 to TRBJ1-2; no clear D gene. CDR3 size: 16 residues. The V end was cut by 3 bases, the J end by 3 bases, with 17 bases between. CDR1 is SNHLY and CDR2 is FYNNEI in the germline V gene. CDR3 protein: CASSDPYSLVYYGYTF. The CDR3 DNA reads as TGTGCCAGCAGTGATCCCTATTCTCTGGTCTACTATGGCTACACCTTC.

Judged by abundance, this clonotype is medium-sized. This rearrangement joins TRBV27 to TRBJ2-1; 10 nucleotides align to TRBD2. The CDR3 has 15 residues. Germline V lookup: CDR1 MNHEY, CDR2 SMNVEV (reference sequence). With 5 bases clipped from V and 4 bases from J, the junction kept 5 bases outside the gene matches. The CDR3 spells CASSISSGGYNEQFF. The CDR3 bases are TGTGCCAGCAGTATCTCTAGCGGGGGATACAATGAGCAGTTCTTC.

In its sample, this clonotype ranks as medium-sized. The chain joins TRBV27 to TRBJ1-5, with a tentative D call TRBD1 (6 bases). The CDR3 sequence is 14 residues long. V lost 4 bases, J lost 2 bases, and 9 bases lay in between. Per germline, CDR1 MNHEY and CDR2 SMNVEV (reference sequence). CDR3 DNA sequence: TGTGCCAGCAGTTCCTGGACAGGCAATCAGCCCCAGCATTTT. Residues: CASSSWTGNQPQHF.

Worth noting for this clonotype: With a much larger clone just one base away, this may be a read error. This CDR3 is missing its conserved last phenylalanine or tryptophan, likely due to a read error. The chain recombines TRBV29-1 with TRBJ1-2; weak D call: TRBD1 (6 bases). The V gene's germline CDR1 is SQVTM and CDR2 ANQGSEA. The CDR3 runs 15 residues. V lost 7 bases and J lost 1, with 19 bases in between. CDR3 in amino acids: CSAGRVGGLNYGYTI. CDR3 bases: TGCAGCGCTGGCCGTGTGGGGGGCCTTAACTATGGCTACACCATC.

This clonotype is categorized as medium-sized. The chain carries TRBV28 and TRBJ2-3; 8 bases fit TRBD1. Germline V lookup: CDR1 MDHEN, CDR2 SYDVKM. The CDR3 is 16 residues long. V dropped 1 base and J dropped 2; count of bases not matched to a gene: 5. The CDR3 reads CASSLLGQAYTDTQYF. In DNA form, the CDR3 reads TGTGCCAGCAGTTTATTGGGACAGGCCTACACAGATACGCAGTATTTT.

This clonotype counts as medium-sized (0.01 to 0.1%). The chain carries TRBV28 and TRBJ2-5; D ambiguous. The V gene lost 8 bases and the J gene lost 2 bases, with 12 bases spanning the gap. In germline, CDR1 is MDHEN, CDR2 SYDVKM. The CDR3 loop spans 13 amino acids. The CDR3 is CASGQPVQETQYF. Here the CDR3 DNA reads TGTGCCAGCGGGCAGCCCGTTCAAGAGACCCAGTACTTC.

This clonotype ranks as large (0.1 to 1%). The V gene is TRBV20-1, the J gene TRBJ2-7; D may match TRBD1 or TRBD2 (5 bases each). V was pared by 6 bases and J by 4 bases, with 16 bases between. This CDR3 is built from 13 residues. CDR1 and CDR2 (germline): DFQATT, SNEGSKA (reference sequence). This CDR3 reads CSASSVGEYEQYF. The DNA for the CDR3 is TGCAGTGCGAGTTCTGTGGGGGAGTACGAGCAGTACTTC.

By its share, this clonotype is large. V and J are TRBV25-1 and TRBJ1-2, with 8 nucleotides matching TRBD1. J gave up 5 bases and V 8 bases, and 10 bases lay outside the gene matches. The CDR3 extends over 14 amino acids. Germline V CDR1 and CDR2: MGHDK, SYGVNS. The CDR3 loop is CASDGQGVGYGYTF. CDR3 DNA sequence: TGTGCCAGCGACGGACAGGGCGTAGGGTATGGCTACACCTTC.

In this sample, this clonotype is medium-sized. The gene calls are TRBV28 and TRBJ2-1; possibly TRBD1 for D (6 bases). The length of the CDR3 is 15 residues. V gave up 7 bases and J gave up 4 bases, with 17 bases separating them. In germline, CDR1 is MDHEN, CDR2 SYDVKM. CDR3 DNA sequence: TGTGCCAGCACCATCGAGGACAGAGAATACAATGAGCAGTTCTTC. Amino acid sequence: CASTIEDREYNEQFF.

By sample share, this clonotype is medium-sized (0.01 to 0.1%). CDR3 DNA sequence: TGTGCCAGCAGTTTTTCGACAGATACGCAGTATTTT. It is translated as CASSFSTDTQYF. This chain uses TRBV28 with TRBJ2-3, with D unclear. This CDR3 comprises 12 residues. CDR1 and CDR2 from the germline V gene are MDHEN and SYDVKM. V was cut by 3 bases and J by 3 bases, with 4 bases left in between.

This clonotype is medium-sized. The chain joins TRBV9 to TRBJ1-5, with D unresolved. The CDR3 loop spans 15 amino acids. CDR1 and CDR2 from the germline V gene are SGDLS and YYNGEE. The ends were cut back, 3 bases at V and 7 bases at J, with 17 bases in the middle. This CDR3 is CASSGDAAILQPQHF. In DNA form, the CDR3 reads TGTGCCAGCAGCGGAGATGCAGCCATATTGCAGCCCCAGCATTTT.

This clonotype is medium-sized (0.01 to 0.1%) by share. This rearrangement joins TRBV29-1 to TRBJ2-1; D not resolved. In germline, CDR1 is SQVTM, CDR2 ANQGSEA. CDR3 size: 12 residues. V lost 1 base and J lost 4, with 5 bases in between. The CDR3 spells CSVEARYNEQFF. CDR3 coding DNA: TGCAGCGTTGAAGCCCGATACAATGAGCAGTTCTTC.

The CDR3 DNA reads as TGTGCCAGCAGCAGCCTTAACCTCGGGGAGCTGTTTTTT. As protein: CASSSLNLGELFF. The V call is TRBV9, the J call TRBJ2-2, with D unresolved. The CDR3 runs to 13 residues. Germline V gene sequence: CDR1 SGDLS, CDR2 YYNGEE. The germline V and J ends were trimmed by 4 bases and 7 bases, with 11 bases remaining between them.

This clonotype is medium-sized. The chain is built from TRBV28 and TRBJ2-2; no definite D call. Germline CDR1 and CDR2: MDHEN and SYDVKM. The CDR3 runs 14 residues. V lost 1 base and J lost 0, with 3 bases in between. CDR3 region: CASSLSANTGELFF. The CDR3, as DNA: TGTGCCAGCAGTTTATCAGCGAACACCGGGGAGCTGTTTTTT.

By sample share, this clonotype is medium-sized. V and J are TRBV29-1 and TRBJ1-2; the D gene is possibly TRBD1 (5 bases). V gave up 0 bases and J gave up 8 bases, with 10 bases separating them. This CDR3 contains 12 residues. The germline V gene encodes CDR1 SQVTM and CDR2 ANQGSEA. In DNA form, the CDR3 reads TGCAGCGTTGAAGAGGGGCTCGGAGGCTACACCTTC. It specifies CSVEEGLGGYTF.

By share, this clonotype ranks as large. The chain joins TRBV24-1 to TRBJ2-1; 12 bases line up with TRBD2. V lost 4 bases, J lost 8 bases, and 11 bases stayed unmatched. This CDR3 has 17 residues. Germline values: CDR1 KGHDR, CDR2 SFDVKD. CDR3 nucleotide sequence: TGTGCCACCAGTGAAATACTAGCGGGAGGCCTGGGGGATGAGCAGTTCTTC. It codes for CATSEILAGGLGDEQFF.

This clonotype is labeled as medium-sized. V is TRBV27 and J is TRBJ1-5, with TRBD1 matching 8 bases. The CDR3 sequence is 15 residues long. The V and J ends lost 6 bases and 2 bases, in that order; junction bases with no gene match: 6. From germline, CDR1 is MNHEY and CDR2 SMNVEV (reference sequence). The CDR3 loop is CASSLDRGGNQPQHF. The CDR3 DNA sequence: TGTGCCAGCAGCCTTGACAGGGGAGGCAATCAGCCCCAGCATTTT.